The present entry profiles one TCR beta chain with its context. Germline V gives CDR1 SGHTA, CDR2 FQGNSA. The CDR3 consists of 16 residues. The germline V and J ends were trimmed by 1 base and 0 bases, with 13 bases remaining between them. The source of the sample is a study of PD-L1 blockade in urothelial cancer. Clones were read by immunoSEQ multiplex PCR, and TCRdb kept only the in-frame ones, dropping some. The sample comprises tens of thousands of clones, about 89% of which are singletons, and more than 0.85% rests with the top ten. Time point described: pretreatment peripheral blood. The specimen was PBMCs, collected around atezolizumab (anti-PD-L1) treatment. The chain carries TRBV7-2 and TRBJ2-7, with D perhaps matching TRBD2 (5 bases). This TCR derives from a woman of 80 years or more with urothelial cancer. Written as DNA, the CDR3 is TGTGCCAGCAGCTTAGAGAGCGGAACCTTCTCCTACGAGCAGTACTTC. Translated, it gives CASSLESGTFSYEQYF.